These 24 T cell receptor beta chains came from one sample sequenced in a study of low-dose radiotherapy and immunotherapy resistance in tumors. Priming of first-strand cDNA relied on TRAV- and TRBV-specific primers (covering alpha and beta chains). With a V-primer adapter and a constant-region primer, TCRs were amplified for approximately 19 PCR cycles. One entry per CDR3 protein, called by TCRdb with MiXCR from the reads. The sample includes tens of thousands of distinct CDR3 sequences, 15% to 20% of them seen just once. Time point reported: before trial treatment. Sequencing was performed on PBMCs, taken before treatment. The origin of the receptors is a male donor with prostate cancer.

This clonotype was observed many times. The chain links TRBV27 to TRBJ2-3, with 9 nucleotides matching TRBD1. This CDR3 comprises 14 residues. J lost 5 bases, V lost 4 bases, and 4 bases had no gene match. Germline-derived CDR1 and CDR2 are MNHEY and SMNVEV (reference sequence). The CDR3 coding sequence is TGTGCCAGCAGTTGGACAGGGGAGAAAGATACGCAGTATTTT. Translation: CASSWTGEKDTQYF.

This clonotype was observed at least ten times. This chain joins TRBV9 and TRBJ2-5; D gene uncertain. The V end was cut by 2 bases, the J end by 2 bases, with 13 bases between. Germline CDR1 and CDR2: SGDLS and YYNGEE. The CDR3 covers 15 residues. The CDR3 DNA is TGTGCCAGCAGCGTGGGCCCGGATGGACAAGAGACCCAGTACTTC. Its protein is CASSVGPDGQETQYF.

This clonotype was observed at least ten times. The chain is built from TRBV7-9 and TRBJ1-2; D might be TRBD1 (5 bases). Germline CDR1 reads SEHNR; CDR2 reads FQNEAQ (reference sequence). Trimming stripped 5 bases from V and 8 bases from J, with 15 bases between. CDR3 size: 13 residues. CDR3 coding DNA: TGTGCCAGCAGCCCTCCCGGGACCGGAGGCTACACCTTC. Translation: CASSPPGTGGYTF.

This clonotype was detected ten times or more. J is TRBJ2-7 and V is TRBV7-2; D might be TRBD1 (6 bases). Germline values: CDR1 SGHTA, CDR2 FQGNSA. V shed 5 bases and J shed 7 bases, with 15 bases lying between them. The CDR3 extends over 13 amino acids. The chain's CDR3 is CASSPGHLREQYF. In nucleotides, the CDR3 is TGTGCCAGCAGCCCGGGACACCTTCGGGAGCAGTACTTC.

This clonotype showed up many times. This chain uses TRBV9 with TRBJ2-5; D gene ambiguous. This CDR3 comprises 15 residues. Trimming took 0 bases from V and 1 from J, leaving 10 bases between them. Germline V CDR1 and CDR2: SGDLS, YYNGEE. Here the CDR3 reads CASSVGARVQETQYF. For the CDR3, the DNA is TGTGCCAGCAGCGTAGGGGCTAGGGTCCAAGAGACCCAGTACTTC.

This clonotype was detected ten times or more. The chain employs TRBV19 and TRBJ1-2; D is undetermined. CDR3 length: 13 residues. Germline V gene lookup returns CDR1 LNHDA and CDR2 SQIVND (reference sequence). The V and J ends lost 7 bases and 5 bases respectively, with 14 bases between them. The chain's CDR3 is CASTLGRPYGYTF. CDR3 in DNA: TGTGCCAGTACCCTTGGGCGTCCTTATGGCTACACCTTC.

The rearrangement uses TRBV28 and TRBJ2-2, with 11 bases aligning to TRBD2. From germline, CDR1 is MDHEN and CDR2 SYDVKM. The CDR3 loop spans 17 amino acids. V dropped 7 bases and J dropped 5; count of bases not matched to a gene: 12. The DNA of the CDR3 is TGTGCCAGCACAGAAATAGTAGCGGGGGGGCCGACCGGGGAGCTGTTTTTT. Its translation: CASTEIVAGGPTGELFF.

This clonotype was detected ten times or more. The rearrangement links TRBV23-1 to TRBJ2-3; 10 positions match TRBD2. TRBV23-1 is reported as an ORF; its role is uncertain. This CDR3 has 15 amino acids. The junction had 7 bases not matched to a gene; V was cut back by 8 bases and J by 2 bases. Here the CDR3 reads CASRIAGGYTDTQYF. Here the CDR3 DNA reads TGCGCCAGCCGTATAGCGGGGGGTTACACAGATACGCAGTATTTT.

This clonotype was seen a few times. The CDR3 sequence: CASSSLVSYGYTF. DNA for the CDR3: TGTGCCAGCAGCTCCCTTGTGTCCTATGGCTACACCTTC. The V gene is TRBV14, the J gene TRBJ1-2; D is ambiguous. The germline CDR1 and CDR2 sequences are SGHDN and FVKESK. The CDR3 spans 13 residues. The V end was cut by 5 bases, the J end by 4 bases, with 11 bases between.

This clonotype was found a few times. In DNA, the CDR3 is TGTGCCAGCACCGGCCCCCCCTTCGGCGCGGGGGCCATCTACGAGCAGTACTTC. Translation gives CASTGPPFGAGAIYEQYF. The V call is TRBV7-2, the J call TRBJ2-7, with a possible D match to TRBD2 (7 bases). V was cut by 7 bases and J by 3 bases, with 28 bases left in between. The CDR3 sequence is 18 residues long. Germline loops: CDR1 SGHTA, CDR2 FQGNSA.

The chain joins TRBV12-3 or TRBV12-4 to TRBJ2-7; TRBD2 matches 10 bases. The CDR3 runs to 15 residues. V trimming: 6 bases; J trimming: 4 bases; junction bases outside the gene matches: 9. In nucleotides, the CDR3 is TGTGCCAGCAGGAAAGGGACTAGCGCAGGGTACGAGCAGTACTTC. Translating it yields CASRKGTSAGYEQYF.

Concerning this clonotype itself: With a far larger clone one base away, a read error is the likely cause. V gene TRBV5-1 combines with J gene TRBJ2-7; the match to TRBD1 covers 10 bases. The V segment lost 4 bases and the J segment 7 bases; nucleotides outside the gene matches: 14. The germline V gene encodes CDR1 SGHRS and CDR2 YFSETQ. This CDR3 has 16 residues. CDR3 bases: TGCGCCAGCAGCCTTCAGACAGGGGGCTCCTACAATGAGCAGTACTTC. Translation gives CASSLQTGGSYNEQYF.

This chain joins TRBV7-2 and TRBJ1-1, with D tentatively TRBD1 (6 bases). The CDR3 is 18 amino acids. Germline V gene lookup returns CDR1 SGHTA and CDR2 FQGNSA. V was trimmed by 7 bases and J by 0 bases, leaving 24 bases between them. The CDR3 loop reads CASTREGGAGYMNTEAFF. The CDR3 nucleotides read TGTGCCAGCACCAGAGAGGGGGGGGCGGGATACATGAACACTGAAGCTTTCTTT.

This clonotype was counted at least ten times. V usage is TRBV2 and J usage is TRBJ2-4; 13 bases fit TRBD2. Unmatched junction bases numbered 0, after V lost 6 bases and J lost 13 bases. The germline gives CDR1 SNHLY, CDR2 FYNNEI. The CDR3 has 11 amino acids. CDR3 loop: CASRGLAGQYF. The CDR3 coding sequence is TGTGCCAGCAGGGGACTAGCGGGACAGTACTTC.

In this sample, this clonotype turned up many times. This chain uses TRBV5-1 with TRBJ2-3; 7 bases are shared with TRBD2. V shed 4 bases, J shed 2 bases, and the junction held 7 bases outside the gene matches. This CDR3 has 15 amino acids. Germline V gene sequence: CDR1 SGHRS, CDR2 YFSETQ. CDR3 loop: CASSPTSLPTDTQYF. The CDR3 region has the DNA TGCGCCAGCAGCCCGACTAGCCTCCCCACAGATACGCAGTATTTT. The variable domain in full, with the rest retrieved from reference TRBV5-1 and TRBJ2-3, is KAGVTQTPRYLIKTRGQQVTLSCSPISGHRSVSWYQQTPGQGLQFLFEYFSETQRNKGNFPGRFSGRQFSNSRSEMNVSTLELGDSALYLCASSPTSLPTDTQYFGPGTRLTVL.

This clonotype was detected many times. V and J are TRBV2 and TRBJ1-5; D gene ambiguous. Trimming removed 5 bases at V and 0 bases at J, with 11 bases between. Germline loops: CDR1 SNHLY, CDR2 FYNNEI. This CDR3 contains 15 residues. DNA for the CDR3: TGTGCCAGCAGTCGGGAGGCAGATAGCAATCAGCCCCAGCATTTT. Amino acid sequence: CASSREADSNQPQHF.

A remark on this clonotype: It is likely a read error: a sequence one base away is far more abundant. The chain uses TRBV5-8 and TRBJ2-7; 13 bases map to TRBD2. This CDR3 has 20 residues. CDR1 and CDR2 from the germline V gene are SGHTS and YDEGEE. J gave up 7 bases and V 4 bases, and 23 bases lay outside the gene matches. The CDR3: CASSKNLGTRLAGGRQEQYF. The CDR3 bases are TGTGCCAGCAGCAAAAATTTGGGGACCCGACTAGCGGGGGGACGACAGGAGCAGTACTTC.

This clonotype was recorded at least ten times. CDR3 sequence reads: CASSPQTGQPTDTQYF. The CDR3 nucleotides read TGCGCCAGCAGCCCGCAGACAGGGCAGCCCACAGATACGCAGTATTTT. This chain connects TRBV5-1 to TRBJ2-3; TRBD1 matches at 7 bases. V lost 4 bases and J lost 2; bases outside the gene matches: 10. In germline, CDR1 is SGHRS, CDR2 YFSETQ. The CDR3 is 16 residues long.

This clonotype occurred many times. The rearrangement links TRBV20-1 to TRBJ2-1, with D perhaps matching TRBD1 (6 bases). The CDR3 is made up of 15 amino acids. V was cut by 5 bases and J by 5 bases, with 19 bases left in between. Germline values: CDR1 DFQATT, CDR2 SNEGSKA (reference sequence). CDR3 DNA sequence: TGCAGTGCTTCCGGGACATTAATAAGTCACAATGAGCAGTTCTTC. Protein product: CSASGTLISHNEQFF.

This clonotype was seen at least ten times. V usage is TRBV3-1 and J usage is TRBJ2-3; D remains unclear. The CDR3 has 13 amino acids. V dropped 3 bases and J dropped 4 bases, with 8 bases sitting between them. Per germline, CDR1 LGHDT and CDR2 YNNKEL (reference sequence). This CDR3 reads CASSQILADTQYF. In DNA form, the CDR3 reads TGTGCCAGCAGCCAGATTTTGGCAGATACGCAGTATTTT.

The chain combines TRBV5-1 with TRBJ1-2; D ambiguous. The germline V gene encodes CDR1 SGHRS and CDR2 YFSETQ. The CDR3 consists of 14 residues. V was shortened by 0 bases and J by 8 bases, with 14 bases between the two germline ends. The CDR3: CASSLGRSLNGYTF. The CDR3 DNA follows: TGCGCCAGCAGCTTGGGCAGGTCCCTTAACGGCTACACCTTC. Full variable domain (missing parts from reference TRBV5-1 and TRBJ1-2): KAGVTQTPRYLIKTRGQQVTLSCSPISGHRSVSWYQQTPGQGLQFLFEYFSETQRNKGNFPGRFSGRQFSNSRSEMNVSTLELGDSALYLCASSLGRSLNGYTFGSGTRLTVV.

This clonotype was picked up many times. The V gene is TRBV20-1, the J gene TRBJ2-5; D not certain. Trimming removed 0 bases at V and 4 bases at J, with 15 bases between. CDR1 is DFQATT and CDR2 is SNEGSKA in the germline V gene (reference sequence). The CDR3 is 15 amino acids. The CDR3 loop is CSARDQRTLGETQYF. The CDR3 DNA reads TGCAGTGCTAGAGATCAACGTACACTCGGAGAGACCCAGTACTTC.

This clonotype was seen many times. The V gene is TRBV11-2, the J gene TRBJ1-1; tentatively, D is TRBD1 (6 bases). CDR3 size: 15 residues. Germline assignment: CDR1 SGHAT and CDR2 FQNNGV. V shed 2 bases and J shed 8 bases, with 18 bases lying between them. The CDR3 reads CASSLTLGGESEAFF. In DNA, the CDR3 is TGTGCCAGCAGCTTAACTCTAGGGGGGGAATCCGAAGCTTTCTTT.

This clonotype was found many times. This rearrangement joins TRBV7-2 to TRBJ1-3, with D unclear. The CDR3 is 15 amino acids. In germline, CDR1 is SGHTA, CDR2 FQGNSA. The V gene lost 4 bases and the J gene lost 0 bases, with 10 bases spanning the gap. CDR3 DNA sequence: TGTGCCAGCAGCTCGGCCGGGCTCTCTGGAAACACCATATATTTT. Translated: CASSSAGLSGNTIYF.